The 2 T cell receptor beta chains given below trace back to one sample, sequenced in a study of T cell repertoires in cytomegalovirus infection. TCRdb used MiXCR to reprocess the reads, holding one entry per CDR3 protein. Of a few hundred thousand distinct CDR3 sequences detected, 17% appear once; the ten largest clones hold about 12%. Sequenced: PBMCs. The receptors derive from a human donor in good health (CMV status not recorded). Some clones in this sample may be carry-over from other donors' samples.

The table lists this clonotype with many counts. The J gene is TRBJ1-3, the V gene TRBV7-2; no definite D call. Trimming cost V 1 base and J 4 bases, with 5 bases left between them. Looked up from germline, CDR1 is SGHTA and CDR2 is FQGNSA. This CDR3 is 13 amino acids long. CDR3 nucleotides: TGTGCCAGCAGCTTAGACCCCGGAAACACCATATATTTT. Translated: CASSLDPGNTIYF.

The chain is built from TRBV4-1 and TRBJ1-3; D remains ambiguous. V lost 2 bases and J lost 6, with 14 bases in between. Germline CDR1 and CDR2: MGHRA and YSYEKL. The CDR3 consists of 15 residues. CDR3 sequence (DNA): TGCGCCAGCAGCCAAACCGGGAACACTTTAAACACCATATATTTT. Translating it yields CASSQTGNTLNTIYF.